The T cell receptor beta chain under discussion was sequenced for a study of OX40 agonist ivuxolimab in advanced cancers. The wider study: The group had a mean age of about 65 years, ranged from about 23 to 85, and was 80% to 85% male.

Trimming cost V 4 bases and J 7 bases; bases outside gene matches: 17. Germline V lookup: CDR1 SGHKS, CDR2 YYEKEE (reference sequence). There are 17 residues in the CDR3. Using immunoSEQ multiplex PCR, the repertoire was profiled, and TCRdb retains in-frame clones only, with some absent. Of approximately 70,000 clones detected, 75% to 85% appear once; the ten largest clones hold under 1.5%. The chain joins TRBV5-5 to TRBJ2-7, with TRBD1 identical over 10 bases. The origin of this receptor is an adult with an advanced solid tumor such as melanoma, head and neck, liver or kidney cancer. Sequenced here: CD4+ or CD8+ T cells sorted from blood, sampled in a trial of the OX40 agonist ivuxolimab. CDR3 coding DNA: TGTGCCAGCAGCAACGGCCACCGGACAGGGGGAGCTTCGGAGCAGTACTTC. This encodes CASSNGHRTGGASEQYF. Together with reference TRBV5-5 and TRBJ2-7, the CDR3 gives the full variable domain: DAGVTQSPTHLIKTRGQQVTLRCSPISGHKSVSWYQQVLGQGPQFIFQYYEKEERGRGNFPDRFSARQFPNYSSELNVNALLLGDSALYLCASSNGHRTGGASEQYFGPGTRLTVT.